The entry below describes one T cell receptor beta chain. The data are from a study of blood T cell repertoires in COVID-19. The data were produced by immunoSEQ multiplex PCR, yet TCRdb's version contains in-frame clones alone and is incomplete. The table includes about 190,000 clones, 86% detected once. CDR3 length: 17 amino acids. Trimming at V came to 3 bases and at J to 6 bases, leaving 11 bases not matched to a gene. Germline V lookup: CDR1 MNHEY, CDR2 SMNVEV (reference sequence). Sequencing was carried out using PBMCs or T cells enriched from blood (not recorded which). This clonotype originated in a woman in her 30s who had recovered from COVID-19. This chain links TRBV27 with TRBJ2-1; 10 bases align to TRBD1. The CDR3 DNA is TGTGCCAGCAGTTTGCTCGGGACAGGGGTTGGTTTCAATGAGCAGTTCTTC. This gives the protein CASSLLGTGVGFNEQFF.